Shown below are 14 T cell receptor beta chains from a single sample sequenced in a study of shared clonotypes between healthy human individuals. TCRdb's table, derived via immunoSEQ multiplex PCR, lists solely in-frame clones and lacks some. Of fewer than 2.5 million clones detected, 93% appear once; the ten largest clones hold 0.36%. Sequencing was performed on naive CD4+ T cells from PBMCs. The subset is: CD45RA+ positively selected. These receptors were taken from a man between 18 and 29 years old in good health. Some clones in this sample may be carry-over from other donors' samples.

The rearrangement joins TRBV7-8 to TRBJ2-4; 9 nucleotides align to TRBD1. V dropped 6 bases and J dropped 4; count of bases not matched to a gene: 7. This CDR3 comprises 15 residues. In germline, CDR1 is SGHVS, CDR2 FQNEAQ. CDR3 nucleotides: TGTGCCAGCAGGTCGGACAGGGGAGGAAAAAACATTCAGTACTTC. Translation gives CASRSDRGGKNIQYF.

The CDR3 DNA reads as TGCGCCAGCAGCGGACGGGACGGACAAAACACCGGGGAGCTGTTTTTT. Its protein product is CASSGRDGQNTGELFF. The chain uses TRBV5-1 and TRBJ2-2, with D possibly being TRBD1 or TRBD2 (5 bases each). Trimming left V 4 bases short and J 2 bases short, with 15 bases between. CDR1 and CDR2 (germline): SGHRS, YFSETQ. The length of the CDR3 is 16 residues.

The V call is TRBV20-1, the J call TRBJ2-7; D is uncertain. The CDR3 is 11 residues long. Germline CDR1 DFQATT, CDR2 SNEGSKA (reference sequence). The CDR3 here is CGVHQLDEQYF. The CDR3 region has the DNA TGCGGCGTCCACCAGCTGGACGAGCAGTACTTC.

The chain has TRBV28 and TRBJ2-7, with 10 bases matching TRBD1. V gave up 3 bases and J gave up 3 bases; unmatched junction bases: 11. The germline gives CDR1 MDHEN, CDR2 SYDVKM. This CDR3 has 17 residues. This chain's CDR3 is CASSLVAGTGVNYEQYF. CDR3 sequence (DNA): TGTGCCAGCAGTTTGGTAGCCGGGACAGGGGTTAACTACGAGCAGTACTTC.

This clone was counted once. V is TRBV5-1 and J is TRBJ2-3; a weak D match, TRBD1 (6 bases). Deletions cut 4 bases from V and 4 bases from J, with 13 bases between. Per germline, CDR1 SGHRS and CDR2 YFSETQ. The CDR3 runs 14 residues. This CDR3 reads CASSIMGAADTQYF. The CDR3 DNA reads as TGCGCCAGCAGCATTATGGGGGCCGCAGATACGCAGTATTTT. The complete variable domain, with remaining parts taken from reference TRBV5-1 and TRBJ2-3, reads KAGVTQTPRYLIKTRGQQVTLSCSPISGHRSVSWYQQTPGQGLQFLFEYFSETQRNKGNFPGRFSGRQFSNSRSEMNVSTLELGDSALYLCASSIMGAADTQYFGPGTRLTVL.

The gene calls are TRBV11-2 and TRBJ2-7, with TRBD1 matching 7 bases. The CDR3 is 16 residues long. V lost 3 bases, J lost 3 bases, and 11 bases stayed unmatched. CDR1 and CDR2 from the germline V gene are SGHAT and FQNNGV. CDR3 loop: CASSLRSGTDFYEQYF. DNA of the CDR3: TGTGCCAGCAGCTTGCGCTCCGGGACAGACTTCTACGAGCAGTACTTC.

Here the CDR3 DNA reads TGTGCCAGCAGCAGGGGACTAGCGGGGCGGGAGACCCAGTACTTC. It is translated as CASSRGLAGRETQYF. This chain connects TRBV5-6 to TRBJ2-5; the match to TRBD2 covers 13 bases. The germline CDR1 and CDR2 sequences are SGHDT and YYEEEE. The CDR3 is 15 residues long. V shed 4 bases, J shed 5 bases, and the junction held 5 bases outside the gene matches.

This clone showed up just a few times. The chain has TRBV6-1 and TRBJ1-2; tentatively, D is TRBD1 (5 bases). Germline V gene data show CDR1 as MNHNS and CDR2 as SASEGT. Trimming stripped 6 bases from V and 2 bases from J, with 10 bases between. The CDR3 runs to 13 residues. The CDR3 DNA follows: TGTGCCAGCAGCCAGGGCCTCAACTATGGCTACACCTTC. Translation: CASSQGLNYGYTF.

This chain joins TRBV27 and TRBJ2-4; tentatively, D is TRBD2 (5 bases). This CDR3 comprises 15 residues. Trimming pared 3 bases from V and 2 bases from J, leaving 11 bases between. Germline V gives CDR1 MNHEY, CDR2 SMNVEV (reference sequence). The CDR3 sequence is CASSFAGLTKNIQYF. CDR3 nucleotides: TGTGCCAGCAGTTTTGCGGGTCTGACCAAAAACATTCAGTACTTC.

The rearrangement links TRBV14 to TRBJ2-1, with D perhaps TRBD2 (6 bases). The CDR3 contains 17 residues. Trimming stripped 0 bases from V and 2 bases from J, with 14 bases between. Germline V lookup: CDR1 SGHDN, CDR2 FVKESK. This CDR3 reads CASSQDGWTTTYNEQFF. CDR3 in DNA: TGTGCCAGCAGCCAAGATGGTTGGACTACGACCTACAATGAGCAGTTCTTC.

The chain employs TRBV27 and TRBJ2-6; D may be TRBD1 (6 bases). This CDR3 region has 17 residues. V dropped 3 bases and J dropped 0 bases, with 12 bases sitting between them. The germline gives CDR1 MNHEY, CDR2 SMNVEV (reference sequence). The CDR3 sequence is CASSFLQGSSGANVLTF. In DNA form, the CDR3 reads TGTGCCAGCAGTTTTTTACAGGGTAGCTCTGGGGCCAACGTCCTGACTTTC.

The CDR3 sequence is CATSRTGGAVYEQYF. DNA for the CDR3: TGTGCCACCAGCAGAACAGGGGGCGCAGTGTACGAGCAGTACTTC. This chain joins TRBV15 and TRBJ2-7; 9 nucleotides line up with TRBD1. This CDR3 is 15 amino acids long. CDR1 and CDR2 (germline): LNHNV, YYDKDF (reference sequence). The V gene end was trimmed by 2 bases and the J gene end by 4 bases; junction bases not matched to a gene: 6.

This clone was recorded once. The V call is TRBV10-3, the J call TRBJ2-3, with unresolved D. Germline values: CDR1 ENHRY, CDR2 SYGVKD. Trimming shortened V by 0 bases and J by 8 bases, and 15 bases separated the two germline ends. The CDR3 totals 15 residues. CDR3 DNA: TGTGCCATCAGTGAGTCGTTGACCGCCTGGGGTACGCAGTATTTT. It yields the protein CAISESLTAWGTQYF.

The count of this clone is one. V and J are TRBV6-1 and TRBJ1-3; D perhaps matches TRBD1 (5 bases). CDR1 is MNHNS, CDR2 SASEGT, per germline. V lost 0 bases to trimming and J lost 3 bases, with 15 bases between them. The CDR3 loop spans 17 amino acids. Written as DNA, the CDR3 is TGTGCCAGCAGTGAAGCTCGACAGCAGAGAGATGGAAACACCATATATTTT. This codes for CASSEARQQRDGNTIYF.